Each of the 10 T cell receptor beta chains below was sequenced from the same sample in a study of early stage breast cancer tumors. This table comes from immunoSEQ multiplex PCR, and its TCRdb copy is limited to in-frame clones, with some not included. The table shows more than 65,000 clones, with approximately 80% occurring only once. The sequencing sample was made of blood. The origin of the receptors is a person in their 40s with breast cancer.

Concerning this clone itself: The sample has other DNA sequences that encode this CDR3 too. The rearrangement joins TRBV20-1 to TRBJ1-1; D unresolved. The CDR3 length is 11 residues. Germline V gene sequence: CDR1 DFQATT, CDR2 SNEGSKA (reference sequence). V lost 3 bases and J 1 base, leaving 3 bases between the germline ends. This chain's CDR3 is CSASGNTEAFF. The CDR3 DNA follows: TGCAGTGCTAGCGGGAACACTGAAGCTTTCTTT.

In regard to this clone: A junction end diverges from the germline sequence, so it may reflect a read error. J is TRBJ2-7 and V is TRBV7-7; TRBD1 aligns across 7 bases. This CDR3 is built from 16 residues. Germline CDR1 and CDR2: SSHAT and FNYEAQ (reference sequence). The CDR3 region has the DNA TGTGCTAGCAGCCCGAATAGTGGGGACAGAGGGCACGAGCAGTACTTC. It codes for CASSPNSGDRGHEQYF.

The chain links TRBV28 to TRBJ1-4; D is possibly TRBD1 (6 bases). Trimming removed 4 bases at V and 3 bases at J, with 9 bases between. The CDR3 extends over 14 amino acids. CDR1 and CDR2 from the germline V gene are MDHEN and SYDVKM. The CDR3 is CASSSQGPNEKLFF. CDR3 sequence (DNA): TGTGCCAGCAGTTCCCAGGGGCCTAATGAAAAACTGTTTTTT.

The V call is TRBV11-2, the J call TRBJ2-2; 8 positions match TRBD2. This CDR3 is built from 16 residues. Germline CDR1 reads SGHAT; CDR2 reads FQNNGV. Trimming took 5 bases from V and 0 from J; bases not matched to a gene: 5. The CDR3 coding sequence is TGTGCCAGCAGCATTAGCGGGATCTCGAACACCGGGGAGCTGTTTTTT. It encodes CASSISGISNTGELFF. The full variable domain, with the rest looked up from reference TRBV11-2 and TRBJ2-2, is EAGVAQSPRYKIIEKRQSVAFWCNPISGHATLYWYQQILGQGPKLLIQFQNNGVVDDSQLPKDRFSAERLKGVDSTLKIQPAKLEDSAVYLCASSISGISNTGELFFGEGSRLTVL.

This clone was detected only a few times. The chain joins TRBV28 to TRBJ1-5; 11 positions agree with TRBD1. V gave up 6 bases and J gave up 4 bases; unmatched junction bases: 5. CDR1 and CDR2 (germline): MDHEN, SYDVKM. The CDR3 has 15 amino acids. The CDR3 loop is CASRTRDRGNQPQHF. DNA of the CDR3: TGTGCCAGCAGAACCCGGGACAGGGGGAATCAGCCCCAGCATTTT.

The V call is TRBV19, the J call TRBJ1-3; the match to TRBD1 covers 8 bases. The CDR3 loop spans 15 amino acids. The V and J ends lost 6 bases and 0 bases, in that order; junction bases with no gene match: 4. In germline, CDR1 is LNHDA, CDR2 SQIVND (reference sequence). CDR3 DNA: TGTGCCAGTAGCACCGGACAGGGCTCTGGAAACACCATATATTTT. Its translation: CASSTGQGSGNTIYF.

This chain joins TRBV5-6 and TRBJ1-1; 8 bases map to TRBD1. After removal of 1 base from V and 3 bases from J, the junction contained 8 bases not matched to a gene. Germline V gives CDR1 SGHDT, CDR2 YYEEEE. This CDR3 comprises 16 residues. Written as DNA, the CDR3 is TGTGCCAGCAGCTTGACAGGGGGAAATAGGGACACTGAAGCTTTCTTT. This encodes CASSLTGGNRDTEAFF.

This sequence joins TRBV20-1 and TRBJ2-4; the D gene is possibly TRBD1 (5 bases). The CDR3 is 11 amino acids. The V gene's germline CDR1 is DFQATT and CDR2 SNEGSKA (reference sequence). V lost 7 bases to trimming and J lost 4 bases, with 8 bases between them. As DNA, the CDR3 is TGCAGTGGAGCAGGGAAAAACATTCAGTACTTC. It specifies CSGAGKNIQYF.

V is TRBV20-1 and J is TRBJ1-1; D is unclear. This CDR3 region has 11 residues. V lost 5 bases, J lost 0 bases, and 4 bases lay in between. Per germline, CDR1 DFQATT and CDR2 SNEGSKA (reference sequence). The CDR3 DNA is TGCAGTGCTGGGGTGAACACTGAAGCTTTCTTT. It encodes CSAGVNTEAFF.

The chain combines TRBV28 with TRBJ1-5; TRBD1 agrees at 7 bases. The germline V gene has CDR1 MDHEN and CDR2 SYDVKM. This CDR3 is 16 amino acids long. J was trimmed by 4 bases and V by 5 bases; bases with no gene match: 11. Here the CDR3 DNA reads TGTGCCAGCAGTCCACAGGGGCCCCATTGGAATCAGCCCCAGCATTTT. Translating it yields CASSPQGPHWNQPQHF. Complete variable domain (other parts from reference TRBV28 and TRBJ1-5): DVKVTQSSRYLVKRTGEKVFLECVQDMDHENMFWYRQDPGLGLRLIYFSYDVKMKEKGDIPEGYSVSREKKERFSLILESASTNQTSMYLCASSPQGPHWNQPQHFGDGTRLSIL.